This T cell receptor (beta chain) was recorded in a study of cytomegalovirus exposure and HLA in healthy donors. Details on this clone: Its antigen is as yet unknown.

The PCR used 60 Vbeta and 13 Jbeta primers. Only in-frame clones appear in the TCRdb table, and some are missing; sequencing was by immunoSEQ multiplex PCR. The sample includes some 170,000 clones, more than 65% of them seen just once. Broader study findings: V segments that were indistinguishable, TRBV6-2 and TRBV6-3 among them, were omitted from analysis.

CDR1 and CDR2 from the germline V gene are MNHEY and SVGAGI. The length of the CDR3 is 14 residues. Trimming shortened V by 5 bases and J by 5 bases, and 15 bases separated the two germline ends. The chain links TRBV6-5 to TRBJ1-1; D not certain. The clonotype originates from a woman between 45 and 60 years old in good health and CMV-seronegative. The sequenced material came from PBMCs. The CDR3 loop reads CASSRRTQETEAFF. The CDR3 nucleotides read TGTGCCAGCAGTAGACGCACCCAGGAAACTGAAGCTTTCTTT.